These 26 T cell receptor beta chains came from one sample sequenced in a study of beta chain features in type 1 diabetes. Isolated RNA was reverse transcribed in full, so expressed TCRB transcripts were sequenced. Data came from immunoSEQ multiplex PCR; TCRdb stores just in-frame clones and leaves some out. The sample has around 250,000 clones, around a quarter seen once. The sequenced sample was central memory CD4+ T cells from blood. Every receptor here comes from a man younger than 45 in good health.

CDR3 sequence (DNA): TGTGCCAGCATACAGGACAGTTCGCACGAGCAGTACTTC. It codes for CASIQDSSHEQYF. V is TRBV25-1 and J is TRBJ2-5, with a tentative D call TRBD1 (6 bases). The J call may be wrong; the DNA end is better matched by TRBJ2-7. Germline V gives CDR1 MGHDK, CDR2 SYGVNS. This CDR3 contains 13 residues.

This clone was detected only a few times. The chain is built from TRBV7-2 and TRBJ1-2; TRBD1 aligns across 9 bases. Losses at the gene ends were 4 bases for V and 3 bases for J; bases not matched to a gene: 3. Germline lookup yields CDR1 SGHTA and CDR2 FQGNSA. The CDR3 is 14 amino acids. The CDR3 bases are TGTGCCAGCAGCTCGGGACAGGGTGACTATGGCTACACCTTC. Its protein is CASSSGQGDYGYTF.

This clone was detected a few times. This rearrangement joins TRBV5-1 to TRBJ2-1; D tentatively reads TRBD1 or TRBD2 (5 bases each). The V and J ends lost 0 bases and 2 bases respectively, with 9 bases between them. The CDR3 totals 15 residues. Germline lookup yields CDR1 SGHRS and CDR2 YFSETQ. The CDR3 protein is CASSLDGGTYNEQFF. The CDR3 coding sequence is TGCGCCAGCAGCTTGGATGGGGGAACCTACAATGAGCAGTTCTTC.

This clone was recorded many times. The rearrangement links TRBV5-4 to TRBJ2-7; the match to TRBD2 covers 7 bases. CDR3 length: 18 amino acids. Germline V gene sequence: CDR1 SGHNT, CDR2 YYREEE (reference sequence). V was pared by 3 bases and J by 4 bases, with 19 bases of the junction left unmatched. The CDR3 loop reads CASSSDSRAGRSPYEQYF. The CDR3, as DNA: TGTGCCAGCAGCTCCGATAGTAGAGCGGGACGTTCCCCGTACGAGCAGTACTTC.

This clone turned up a few times. The genes are TRBV4-2 and TRBJ1-5, with 7 positions matching TRBD1. V lost 3 bases and J lost 1; bases outside the gene matches: 3. CDR3 length: 15 amino acids. The germline V gene encodes CDR1 LGHNA and CDR2 YNFKEQ. CDR3 in amino acids: CASSHEQGSNQPQHF. The CDR3 nucleotides are TGTGCCAGCAGCCACGAACAGGGGAGCAATCAGCCCCAGCATTTT.

Many counts were recorded for this clone. The rearrangement joins TRBV7-9 to TRBJ2-7; 7 bases fit TRBD2. The V and J ends lost 10 bases and 3 bases, in that order; junction bases with no gene match: 6. The CDR3 spans 12 residues. Germline loops: CDR1 SEHNR, CDR2 FQNEAQ (reference sequence). Here the CDR3 reads CATGEGHYEQYF. CDR3 nucleotides: TGTGCCACCGGGGAGGGGCACTACGAGCAGTACTTC.

The chain combines TRBV7-2 with TRBJ2-1; D is perhaps TRBD2 (5 bases). This CDR3 comprises 14 residues. The germline V gene has CDR1 SGHTA and CDR2 FQGNSA. The V end lost 5 bases, the J end lost 3 bases, and 11 bases lay between the germline ends. The CDR3 coding sequence is TGTGCCAGCAGCGTTACCCGGGACTACAATGAGCAGTTCTTC. Translating gives CASSVTRDYNEQFF.

This clone occurred a few times. The chain joins TRBV30 to TRBJ1-5, with a possible D match to TRBD1 (5 bases). The V end was cut by 3 bases, the J end by 3 bases, with 15 bases between. The germline CDR1 and CDR2 sequences are GTSNPN and SVGIG (reference sequence). This CDR3 has 15 amino acids. CDR3 sequence: CAWSPRLGVNQPQHF. The DNA for the CDR3 is TGTGCCTGGAGCCCTAGGTTAGGGGTCAATCAGCCCCAGCATTTT.

In its sample, this clone was seen a few times. The chain couples TRBV7-2 to TRBJ2-5, with D maybe TRBD1 (6 bases). The CDR3 extends over 16 amino acids. V was clipped by 4 bases and J by 5 bases, with 20 bases between them. The germline CDR1 and CDR2 sequences are SGHTA and FQGNSA. CDR3 protein: CASSSRGGAAPETQYF. In DNA, the CDR3 is TGTGCCAGCAGCTCCAGGGGTGGGGCTGCCCCGGAGACCCAGTACTTC.

The chain carries TRBV9 and TRBJ1-5, with D tentatively TRBD1 (5 bases). The CDR3 spans 16 residues. V was trimmed by 4 bases and J by 0 bases, leaving 14 bases between them. CDR1 and CDR2 from the germline V gene are SGDLS and YYNGEE. DNA for the CDR3: TGTGCCAGCAGCCCCGGGGGTAGGGATAGCAATCAGCCCCAGCATTTT. Protein: CASSPGGRDSNQPQHF.

The chain joins TRBV2 to TRBJ2-1; 7 bases agree with TRBD2. Trimming cost V 4 bases and J 7 bases; bases outside gene matches: 7. Germline CDR1 and CDR2: SNHLY and FYNNEI. The CDR3 has 14 amino acids. CDR3 sequence: CASSAASGRNEQFF. The CDR3 DNA sequence: TGTGCCAGCAGTGCGGCTAGCGGTCGGAATGAGCAGTTCTTC.

This clone was observed a handful of times. The genes are TRBV6-5 and TRBJ1-1, with a tentative D call TRBD1 (5 bases). The CDR3 sequence is 16 residues long. Trimming cost V 3 bases and J 7 bases, with 21 bases left between them. Germline-derived CDR1 and CDR2 are MNHEY and SVGAGI. The CDR3 region has the DNA TGTGCCAGCAGTTATTCTCGGACAACCCTGGGTAGTGAAGCTTTCTTT. Its translation: CASSYSRTTLGSEAFF.

The chain links TRBV7-2 to TRBJ2-2; 10 nucleotides align to TRBD2. The J segment lost 8 bases and the V segment lost 5 bases, leaving 8 bases of the junction unmatched. Germline V gene sequence: CDR1 SGHTA, CDR2 FQGNSA. This CDR3 is built from 15 residues. CDR3 nucleotides: TGTGCCAGCAGCAGGACTAGCGGTACGAGTGGGGAGCTGTTTTTT. It codes for CASSRTSGTSGELFF.

This clone has only a few counts. The genes are TRBV25-1 and TRBJ2-5; TRBD2 matches at 7 bases. The CDR3 loop spans 14 amino acids. Trimming removed 5 bases from V and 5 bases from J; junction bases left unmatched: 8. Germline CDR1 and CDR2: MGHDK and SYGVNS. CDR3: CASSQRAGSETQYF. CDR3 sequence (DNA): TGTGCCAGCAGTCAACGAGCGGGGTCGGAGACCCAGTACTTC.

The V gene is TRBV30, the J gene TRBJ2-2; D is undetermined. The V gene's germline CDR1 is GTSNPN and CDR2 SVGIG (reference sequence). V shed 8 bases and J shed 3 bases, with 16 bases lying between them. This CDR3 has 14 residues. The CDR3 sequence: CARKARTDTGELFF. The CDR3, as DNA: TGTGCCCGGAAAGCTAGAACAGACACCGGGGAGCTGTTTTTT.

About this clone itself: Other DNA sequences within the sample encode an identical CDR3. This sequence joins TRBV2 and TRBJ2-5, with a weak D call TRBD1 (5 bases). The CDR3 runs to 13 residues. Germline-derived CDR1 and CDR2 are SNHLY and FYNNEI. The V end was cut by 4 bases, the J end by 4 bases, with 10 bases between. CDR3 DNA: TGTGCCAGCAGTGGCGGCCAGGGAGAGACCCAGTACTTC. Its translation is CASSGGQGETQYF.

This clone came up many times. The chain links TRBV30 to TRBJ2-1, with a weak D call TRBD2 (5 bases). CDR1 and CDR2 from the germline V gene are GTSNPN and SVGIG (reference sequence). With 2 bases removed from V and 2 bases from J, the gap between germline ends came to 16 bases. CDR3 length: 16 amino acids. The CDR3 region is CAWSLVRDTAYNEQFF. CDR3 sequence (DNA): TGTGCCTGGAGTCTGGTCCGGGATACGGCCTACAATGAGCAGTTCTTC.

This sequence joins TRBV30 and TRBJ2-1, with 11 bases that match TRBD1. CDR1 GTSNPN and CDR2 SVGIG come from the germline V gene (reference sequence). J lost 12 bases, V lost 4 bases, and 8 bases had no gene match. The CDR3 has 13 residues. DNA for the CDR3: TGTGCCTGGAACCGGGACAGGGGGATTGGGCAGTTCTTC. Translation: CAWNRDRGIGQFF.

This clone was recorded at least ten times. The chain is built from TRBV16 and TRBJ2-3, with D unresolved. Looked up from germline, CDR1 is KGHSY and CDR2 is FQNENV. V was cut by 1 base and J by 6 bases, with 5 bases left in between. There are 12 residues in the CDR3. CDR3 in amino acids: CASSQWADTQYF. CDR3 coding DNA: TGTGCCAGCAGCCAATGGGCCGATACGCAGTATTTT. The full variable domain, rest sourced from reference TRBV16 and TRBJ2-3, is GEEVAQTPKHLVRGEGQKAKLYCAPIKGHSYVFWYQQVLKNEFKFLISFQNENVFDETGMPKERFSAKCLPNSPCSLEIQATKLEDSAVYFCASSQWADTQYFGPGTRLTVL.

This chain uses TRBV28 with TRBJ2-1; a weak D match, TRBD2 (6 bases). Per germline, CDR1 MDHEN and CDR2 SYDVKM. The CDR3 totals 14 residues. V dropped 8 bases and J dropped 8 bases, with 19 bases sitting between them. This CDR3 reads CASLTSRATDEQFF. The CDR3 DNA sequence: TGTGCCAGCCTGACTAGTCGAGCTACAGATGAGCAGTTCTTC.

The chain employs TRBV28 and TRBJ2-7; 9 bases agree with TRBD1. Germline-derived CDR1 and CDR2 are MDHEN and SYDVKM. The V and J ends lost 5 bases and 5 bases, in that order; junction bases with no gene match: 10. The CDR3 has 15 amino acids. CDR3 DNA sequence: TGTGCCAGCAGTGTACCGGGACAGGGTCACCACGAGCAGTACTTC. It specifies CASSVPGQGHHEQYF.

This clone has at least ten counts. The rearrangement links TRBV30 to TRBJ1-4; D is ambiguous. V was cut by 0 bases and J by 4 bases, with 6 bases left in between. This CDR3 comprises 13 residues. The V gene's germline CDR1 is GTSNPN and CDR2 SVGIG (reference sequence). The CDR3 sequence is CAWSVERNEKLFF. As DNA, the CDR3 is TGTGCCTGGAGTGTAGAGCGTAATGAAAAACTGTTTTTT.

The V gene is TRBV25-1, the J gene TRBJ2-1; 8 nucleotides align to TRBD2. After removal of 4 bases from V and 7 bases from J, the junction contained 9 bases not matched to a gene. CDR3 length equals 15 residues. The germline CDR1 and CDR2 sequences are MGHDK and SYGVNS. CDR3 loop: CASSVHSGGSNEQFF. In DNA, the CDR3 is TGTGCCAGCAGTGTCCACAGCGGGGGAAGTAATGAGCAGTTCTTC.

Turning to this clone: Different DNA sequences within this sample yield the same CDR3. The gene calls are TRBV11-2 and TRBJ2-3; 11 bases map to TRBD2. The V and J ends lost 1 base and 2 bases, in that order; junction bases with no gene match: 2. The CDR3 length is 16 residues. From germline, CDR1 is SGHAT and CDR2 FQNNGV. The CDR3 coding sequence is TGTGCCAGCAGCTTAGGACTAGCGGGACTCACAGATACGCAGTATTTT. This translates into CASSLGLAGLTDTQYF.

The chain recombines TRBV2 with TRBJ2-2; no reliable D call. This CDR3 is 11 amino acids long. Germline V gene lookup returns CDR1 SNHLY and CDR2 FYNNEI. Trimming took off 2 bases at V and 13 bases at J, with 8 bases between the two ends. CDR3 nucleotide sequence: TGTGCCAGCAGTGAAAACAGTGGGCTGTTTTTT. This gives the protein CASSENSGLFF.

This chain links TRBV6-5 with TRBJ1-1; D gene ambiguous. Germline V lookup: CDR1 MNHEY, CDR2 SVGAGI. Trimming took 4 bases from V and 0 from J, leaving 6 bases between them. The CDR3 is made up of 13 amino acids. The CDR3 DNA is TGTGCCAGCAGTTTACAGTTGAACACTGAAGCTTTCTTT. This encodes CASSLQLNTEAFF.